Listed below are T cell receptor beta chains from one sample, sequenced in a study of monozygotic twins with cystic fibrosis. Using immunoSEQ multiplex PCR, the repertoire was profiled, and TCRdb retains in-frame clones only, with some absent. This sample carries over 25,000 clones, more than 85% of them seen once, and the ten largest clones take approximately 1%. The sample comprised blood. These receptors came from a girl aged 2 to 10 with cystic fibrosis. The conserved cysteine and the conserved F or W are not part of the CDR3 here.

V: TRBV29-1
J: TRBJ1-1
CDR3: SVGLTGGTEAF

V: TRBV7-2
J: TRBJ1-2
CDR3: ASSLEGSRAHYGYT

V: TRBV9
J: TRBJ2-2
CDR3: ASSPPAAGNTGELF

V: TRBV7-8
J: TRBJ1-4
CDR3: ASSVDRGIGNEKLF

V: TRBV5-1
J: TRBJ2-5
CDR3: ASSLRTSGKETQY

V: TRBV6-1
J: TRBJ2-7
CDR3: ASSERTSGLYEQY

V: TRBV2
J: TRBJ2-7
CDR3: ASSDRTVRHEQY

V: TRBV23-1
J: TRBJ1-1
CDR3: ASFMACGTCGTGGENTEAF

V: TRBV19
J: TRBJ1-1
CDR3: ASRDQFRTEKTTNTEAF

V: TRBV5-1
J: TRBJ1-2
CDR3: ASSLLAGSNYGYT

V: TRBV11-2
J: TRBJ2-1
CDR3: ASSLPFGTRDNEQF

V: TRBV25-1
J: TRBJ2-7
CDR3: ASSEERIRSTGGYEQY

V: TRBV23-1
J: TRBJ2-7
CDR3: ASSQSTSGSIEQY

V: TRBV9
J: TRBJ1-3
CDR3: ASRGYSGNTIY

V: TRBV7-3
J: TRBJ2-1
CDR3: ASSLNRWIFTEQF

V: TRBV6-1
J: TRBJ1-1
CDR3: ASSSSGNTEAF

V: TRBV6-1
J: TRBJ1-5
CDR3: ASSEAKGTGEWSNQPQH

V: TRBV5-1
J: TRBJ1-1
CDR3: ASSLGWGAPTEAF

V: TRBV2
J: TRBJ1-2
CDR3: ASSRDKGNYGYT

V: TRBV6-6
J: TRBJ2-3
CDR3: ASSYFGPGRDTQY

V: TRBV5-4
J: TRBJ2-1
CDR3: ASSSERHRYNEQF

V: TRBV6-5
J: TRBJ1-2
CDR3: ASSLRGGRGYT

V: TRBV7-2
J: TRBJ2-3
CDR3: ASSLEELAGVDTQY

V: TRBV30
J: TRBJ2-1
CDR3: AWSVLESSQF

V: TRBV19
J: TRBJ2-6
CDR3: ASSNRGLGGANVLT

V: TRBV28
J: TRBJ2-7
CDR3: ASSFNTGYEQY

V: TRBV2
J: TRBJ2-5
CDR3: ASGGTDLTQY

V: TRBV20-1
J: TRBJ2-5
CDR3: SGGEETQY

V: TRBV2
J: TRBJ2-7
CDR3: ASSVSGYEQY

V: TRBV27
J: TRBJ1-1
CDR3: ASGLGGATEAF

V: TRBV29-1
J: TRBJ2-1
CDR3: SVGGLAGHDVRGYNEQF

V: TRBV5-6
J: TRBJ2-3
CDR3: ASSFGAQGTDTQY

V: TRBV11-2
J: TRBJ2-1
CDR3: ASSPGLAGSEQF

V: TRBV27
J: TRBJ2-2
CDR3: ASSVGLAGTGELF

V: TRBV18
J: TRBJ2-3
CDR3: ASSGGVAATQY

V: TRBV7-9
J: TRBJ2-1
CDR3: ASRRTSGSFHEQF

V: TRBV5-1
J: TRBJ2-1
CDR3: ASSSTAYNEQF

V: TRBV7-2
J: TRBJ1-1
CDR3: ASSEAILWGNRGEAF

V: TRBV5-4
J: TRBJ1-6
CDR3: ASSSGTVNSPLH

V: TRBV6-5
J: TRBJ1-1
CDR3: ASSFPGAVGGAF

V: TRBV7-2
J: TRBJ1-2
CDR3: ASSLGSTTPLYGYT

V: TRBV4-3
J: TRBJ2-1
CDR3: ASSQAPLAGYPNEQF

V: TRBV2
J: TRBJ1-2
CDR3: ASSEGGDYGYT

V: TRBV6-5
J: TRBJ2-1
CDR3: ASSRTSGTYNEQF

V: TRBV9
J: TRBJ2-2
CDR3: ASSVERVGRNTGELF

V: TRBV2
J: TRBJ2-5
CDR3: ASSVLHWGGGVETQY

V: TRBV18
J: TRBJ1-5
CDR3: ASSPGTGRFRQPQH

V: TRBV2
J: TRBJ1-2
CDR3: ASSAGQGGLYGYT

V: TRBV7-2
J: TRBJ2-2
CDR3: ASSLVGLAESGELF

V: TRBV10-3
J: TRBJ1-5
CDR3: AISERGQPQH

V: TRBV7-2
J: TRBJ1-6
CDR3: ASSLVQGNNSPLH

V: TRBV19
J: TRBJ2-3
CDR3: ASGKTGSTDTQY

V: TRBV15
J: TRBJ1-1
CDR3: ATSSFYRVLNTEAF

V: TRBV4-3
J: TRBJ1-1
CDR3: ASSQAYGQRNTEAF

V: TRBV4-1
J: TRBJ2-7
CDR3: ASSQPGQRYEQY

V: TRBV19
J: TRBJ2-2
CDR3: ASSIEGGLNTGELF

V: TRBV7-3
J: TRBJ2-1
CDR3: ASSLAGENSLEQF

V: TRBV5-1
J: TRBJ1-2
CDR3: ASSAQTGTGPYGYT

V: TRBV7-9
J: TRBJ2-1
CDR3: ASSPRVRGSSYNEQF